The 30 T cell receptor beta chains given below trace back to one sample, sequenced in a study of patients and donors after allogeneic stem cell transplantation (dated by TCRdb to about 2020). Library construction relied on RT-PCR. TCRdb shows the sequencer as NextSeq 550. TCRdb reanalyzed the raw reads on its own, using fastp at Q25 for trimming and MiXCR for clone calling, and kept in-frame beta chains. When rows share a CDR3 protein, they turn into one entry using the most common DNA and genes. The sample records 10,000 to 15,000 distinct CDR3 sequences, around 25% of which are singletons. 40% to 65% of the sample lies in the top ten. Sequenced material: blood, either unsorted or a sorted T cell fraction (not recorded which). These receptors all stem from a human donor who was either an allogeneic HSCT recipient or a stem cell or donor lymphocyte infusion donor (not recorded which). It is not recorded whose cells these are; they may come from a transplant donor.

The rearrangement uses TRBV12-3 or TRBV12-4 and TRBJ1-1; no clear D gene. The CDR3 runs 15 residues. V shed 0 bases and J shed 1 base, with 9 bases lying between them. CDR3 sequence: CASSLARVPNTEAFF. The DNA for the CDR3 is TGTGCCAGCAGTTTAGCGCGTGTACCGAACACTGAAGCTTTCTTT.

This clonotype has a handful of counts. The rearrangement uses TRBV10-3 and TRBJ2-7; D uncertain. Germline CDR1 is ENHRY and CDR2 is SYGVKD. V was clipped by 3 bases and J by 4 bases, with 7 bases between them. The CDR3 consists of 12 residues. The CDR3 here is CAISELLYEQYF. CDR3 DNA sequence: TGTGCCATCAGTGAACTATTGTACGAGCAGTACTTC.

There are many counts of this clonotype. The V call is TRBV7-9, the J call TRBJ1-2, with 7 bases lining up with TRBD1. The germline V gene has CDR1 SEHNR and CDR2 FQNEAQ (reference sequence). This CDR3 is built from 13 residues. The J segment lost 3 bases and the V segment lost 4 bases, leaving 2 bases of the junction unmatched. The CDR3 DNA is TGTGCCAGCAGCTCGGGACAGTACTATGGCTACACCTTC. It is translated as CASSSGQYYGYTF. The complete variable domain, with remaining parts taken from reference TRBV7-9 and TRBJ1-2, reads DTGVSQNPRHKITKRGQNVTFRCDPISEHNRLYWYRQTLGQGPEFLTYFQNEAQLEKSRLLSDRFSAERPKGSFSTLEIQRTEQGDSAMYLCASSSGQYYGYTFGSGTRLTVV.

This clonotype was observed a handful of times. V and J are TRBV28 and TRBJ2-3, with D uncertain. Germline loops: CDR1 MDHEN, CDR2 SYDVKM. The ends were cut back, 5 bases at V and 2 bases at J, with 2 bases in the middle. The CDR3 is made up of 11 amino acids. The CDR3 spells CASSLTDTQYF. CDR3 nucleotide sequence: TGTGCCAGCAGTCTCACAGATACGCAGTATTTT.

On this clonotype itself: At one of its ends the junction is not consistent with the germline gene, which may arise from a read error. The chain combines TRBV7-2 with TRBJ1-5; perhaps TRBD1 as D (5 bases). Germline V gene data show CDR1 as SGHTA and CDR2 as FQGNSA. The CDR3 runs to 16 residues. The DNA for the CDR3 is TGTGCCAGCAGCTTAGCGCCGGGGCAGGGAAATCAGCCTCAGCATTTT. This gives the protein CASSLAPGQGNQPQHF.

The chain couples TRBV5-1 to TRBJ2-3; TRBD1 matches at 8 bases. Germline V gives CDR1 SGHRS, CDR2 YFSETQ. V trimming: 2 bases; J trimming: 2 bases; junction bases outside the gene matches: 10. The CDR3 covers 17 residues. The DNA for the CDR3 is TGCGCCAGCAGCTTCCCTTCGGACAGGGCCAACACAGATACGCAGTATTTT. Its protein product is CASSFPSDRANTDTQYF. The full variable domain, in which reference TRBV5-1 and TRBJ2-3 provide the parts outside the CDR3, is KAGVTQTPRYLIKTRGQQVTLSCSPISGHRSVSWYQQTPGQGLQFLFEYFSETQRNKGNFPGRFSGRQFSNSRSEMNVSTLELGDSALYLCASSFPSDRANTDTQYFGPGTRLTVL.

The chain links TRBV11-3 to TRBJ2-2; D remains ambiguous. CDR3 length: 14 residues. The ends were cut back, 3 bases at V and 2 bases at J, with 7 bases in the middle. Germline V gene sequence: CDR1 SGHNT, CDR2 YENEEA. The CDR3 region is CASSFGSNTGELFF. CDR3 nucleotides: TGTGCCAGCAGCTTTGGTAGCAACACCGGGGAGCTGTTTTTT.

This clonotype has more than one count but fewer than ten. The genes are TRBV4-2 and TRBJ2-7; 7 bases fit TRBD1. After removal of 4 bases from V and 0 bases from J, the junction contained 15 bases not matched to a gene. Per germline, CDR1 LGHNA and CDR2 YNFKEQ. The CDR3 has 18 residues. The CDR3 here is CASSRGQTQDWNSYEQYF. In nucleotides, the CDR3 is TGTGCCAGCAGCCGGGGACAGACGCAAGACTGGAACTCCTACGAGCAGTACTTC.

The V and J genes are TRBV5-5 and TRBJ1-6; D ambiguous. Germline V CDR1 and CDR2: SGHKS, YYEKEE (reference sequence). The CDR3 totals 15 residues. Trimming removed 0 bases from V and 3 bases from J, with 7 bases in between. In DNA form, the CDR3 reads TGTGCCAGCAGCTTGGCCCTCGTCTATAATTCACCCCTCCACTTT. Residues: CASSLALVYNSPLHF.

This clonotype occurred many times. The rearrangement uses TRBV7-3 and TRBJ1-1; 7 bases are shared with TRBD1. Germline V gives CDR1 SGHTA, CDR2 FQGTGA. This CDR3 contains 15 residues. Germline trimming cut 4 bases from V and 4 bases from J; bases unmatched to any gene: 9. In DNA form, the CDR3 reads TGTGCCAGCAGCTCCAACAATGACAGGGCCACTGAAGCTTTCTTT. As protein: CASSSNNDRATEAFF.

This clonotype was detected a few times. The V and J genes are TRBV12-3 or TRBV12-4 and TRBJ1-5; 8 bases agree with TRBD1. The CDR3 is 17 residues long. Trimming cost V 6 bases and J 4 bases; bases outside gene matches: 14. CDR3 DNA sequence: TGTGCCAGCAGCTCGACAGGGGACCCCCTAAGTAATCAGCCCCAGCATTTT. This encodes CASSSTGDPLSNQPQHF.

This clonotype has more than one count but fewer than ten. This rearrangement joins TRBV6-2 or TRBV6-3 to TRBJ1-2; tentative D call: TRBD1 (6 bases). The CDR3 spans 14 residues. Germline loops: CDR1 MNHEY, CDR2 SVGEGT. With 1 base removed from V and 3 bases from J, the gap between germline ends came to 9 bases. CDR3 DNA: TGTGCCAGCAGTTACTGGACAGTGTACTATGGCTACACCTTC. Translating gives CASSYWTVYYGYTF.

The rearrangement links TRBV7-2 to TRBJ2-2, with TRBD1 identical over 10 bases. Per germline, CDR1 SGHTA and CDR2 FQGNSA. The CDR3 has 15 amino acids. Unmatched junction bases numbered 7, after V lost 5 bases and J lost 7 bases. The CDR3 DNA is TGTGCCAGCAGCCAGACAGGGGGCAGGAGCGGGGAGCTGTTTTTT. As protein: CASSQTGGRSGELFF.

The chain uses TRBV6-2 or TRBV6-3 and TRBJ1-5, with unresolved D. V was cut by 1 base and J by 3 bases, with 10 bases left in between. The CDR3 length is 15 residues. Germline V gene lookup returns CDR1 MNHEY and CDR2 SVGEGT. CDR3 in amino acids: CASSYFRSLNQPQHF. In nucleotides, the CDR3 is TGTGCCAGCAGTTACTTCCGGTCCCTCAATCAGCCCCAGCATTTT.

In regard to this clonotype: Just one base apart from a much larger clone, this may be a read error. V is TRBV5-1 and J is TRBJ1-1; maybe TRBD1 (5 bases). This CDR3 is 16 amino acids long. Germline V lookup: CDR1 SGHRS, CDR2 YFSETQ. DNA for the CDR3: TGCGCCAGCAGCCCGGCGGGGCCTTTTTGGGTTTTTGAAGTTTTCTTT. Its protein is CASSPAGPFWVFEVFF.

This clonotype has a handful of counts. The V gene is TRBV6-2 or TRBV6-3, the J gene TRBJ1-5; D may be TRBD1 (5 bases). Trimming left V 11 bases short and J 6 bases short, with 17 bases between. CDR1 is MNHEY and CDR2 is SVGEGT in the germline V gene. There are 13 residues in the CDR3. CDR3 protein: CAARWGQGQPQHF. CDR3 sequence (DNA): TGTGCCGCAAGGTGGGGTCAGGGTCAGCCCCAGCATTTT.

By frequency in the sample, this clonotype is medium-sized. The rearrangement joins TRBV5-6 to TRBJ1-1; maybe TRBD1 (6 bases). This CDR3 region has 14 residues. Germline V gene lookup returns CDR1 SGHDT and CDR2 YYEEEE. Deletions cut 4 bases from V and 10 bases from J, with 20 bases between. The CDR3: CASSTRGSILGAFF. In DNA form, the CDR3 reads TGTGCCAGCAGCACCAGGGGATCGATTCTGGGAGCTTTCTTT.

By sample fraction, this clonotype is medium-sized (0.01 to 0.1%). This chain uses TRBV7-9 with TRBJ1-3; D perhaps matches TRBD1 (6 bases). The CDR3 has 13 amino acids. Trimming shortened V by 2 bases and J by 6 bases, and 8 bases separated the two germline ends. Germline CDR1 is SEHNR and CDR2 is FQNEAQ (reference sequence). The CDR3 DNA sequence: TGTGCCAGCAGCTTACAGGGGCAAAACACCATATATTTT. The encoded protein is CASSLQGQNTIYF.

This clonotype was counted at least ten times. The V call is TRBV7-2, the J call TRBJ1-5; D possibly corresponds to TRBD1 (5 bases). V was cut by 5 bases and J by 2 bases, with 16 bases left in between. The germline V gene encodes CDR1 SGHTA and CDR2 FQGNSA. The CDR3 consists of 16 residues. The CDR3 coding sequence is TGTGCCAGCAGCATCTGGGGGAGCGCCGGCAATCAGCCCCAGCATTTT. It yields the protein CASSIWGSAGNQPQHF.

The chain recombines TRBV12-3 or TRBV12-4 with TRBJ2-1; 9 bases match TRBD2. Trimming removed 6 bases from V and 10 bases from J; junction bases left unmatched: 10. The CDR3 runs 14 residues. The CDR3 coding sequence is TGTGCCAGCAGCTCGGGACTAGCAGTTCTGGAGCAGTTCTTC. Its protein is CASSSGLAVLEQFF.

V and J are TRBV24-1 and TRBJ2-2; the D gene could be TRBD1 or TRBD2 (5 bases each). Germline CDR1 is KGHDR and CDR2 is SFDVKD. Trimming shortened V by 9 bases and J by 6 bases, and 22 bases separated the two germline ends. The CDR3 sequence is 16 residues long. The DNA for the CDR3 is TGTGCCACCGGCGACTTGGGAGCTGGGGCACCCGGGGAGCTGTTTTTT. Amino acid sequence: CATGDLGAGAPGELFF.

In its sample, this clonotype was seen a few times. The genes are TRBV4-3 and TRBJ2-2; a weak D match, TRBD2 (5 bases). Germline lookup yields CDR1 LGHNA and CDR2 YSLEER. This CDR3 region has 14 residues. The ends were cut back, 8 bases at V and 4 bases at J, with 14 bases in the middle. The CDR3 reads CASRKVGGTGELFF. In DNA, the CDR3 is TGCGCCAGCCGAAAGGTTGGAGGCACCGGGGAGCTGTTTTTT.

The chain couples TRBV5-1 to TRBJ1-6, with D unclear. Trimming pared 4 bases from V and 7 bases from J, leaving 21 bases between. The CDR3 runs 17 residues. The germline gives CDR1 SGHRS, CDR2 YFSETQ. CDR3 DNA sequence: TGCGCCAGCAGCGCCATGACACAAAGTGGGCCGAATTCACCCCTCCACTTT. Protein: CASSAMTQSGPNSPLHF.

The rearrangement joins TRBV12-3 or TRBV12-4 to TRBJ2-5; D gene uncertain. The length of the CDR3 is 11 residues. Between the trimmed V and J ends, which lost 5 bases and 4 bases, there was a span of 5 bases. CDR3 protein: CASSARETQYF. In nucleotides, the CDR3 is TGTGCCAGCAGTGCTAGAGAGACCCAGTACTTC.

This clonotype was counted a few times. V is TRBV20-1 and J is TRBJ2-5; D not resolved. The CDR3 sequence is 12 residues long. V was shortened by 3 bases and J by 5 bases, with 10 bases between the two germline ends. Germline CDR1 is DFQATT and CDR2 is SNEGSKA (reference sequence). The CDR3: CSASEKRETQYF. The DNA for the CDR3 is TGCAGTGCTAGCGAGAAAAGGGAGACCCAGTACTTC.

The chain has TRBV4-2 and TRBJ2-1, with 11 nucleotides matching TRBD2. After removal of 4 bases from V and 3 bases from J, the junction contained 11 bases not matched to a gene. Germline lookup yields CDR1 LGHNA and CDR2 YNFKEQ. The CDR3 is 18 residues long. CDR3 DNA: TGTGCCAGCAGCCTATCTACGGGACTAGCGGACGACTACAATGAGCAGTTCTTC. As protein: CASSLSTGLADDYNEQFF.

This clonotype was counted between two and nine times. The CDR3 loop reads CASSQHPNQPQHF. For the CDR3, the DNA is TGTGCCAGCAGCCAACATCCAAATCAGCCCCAGCATTTT. V and J are TRBV14 and TRBJ1-5, with D unclear. Looked up from germline, CDR1 is SGHDN and CDR2 is FVKESK. The CDR3 is made up of 13 amino acids. The V and J ends lost 2 bases and 4 bases respectively, with 6 bases between them.

Remarks on this clonotype: Given a much more abundant clone one base away, this may be a read error. The chain employs TRBV6-6 and TRBJ1-1; no definite D call. CDR3 size: 14 residues. The germline V gene has CDR1 MNHNY and CDR2 SVGAGI (reference sequence). The CDR3 region is CASSPRGSDTEALF. The CDR3 coding sequence is TGTGCCAGCAGCCCCCGAGGGAGCGACACTGAAGCTCTCTTT.

This sequence joins TRBV24-1 and TRBJ1-5; no clear D gene. Germline CDR1 and CDR2: KGHDR and SFDVKD. V lost 3 bases and J lost 3, with 8 bases in between. The CDR3 totals 14 residues. CDR3 sequence: CATSDGDNNQPQHF. CDR3 DNA sequence: TGTGCCACCAGTGATGGTGACAACAATCAGCCCCAGCATTTT.

This clonotype was recorded a few times. The chain links TRBV5-6 to TRBJ2-2, with 13 bases aligning to TRBD2. The CDR3 is made up of 17 amino acids. The germline V gene encodes CDR1 SGHDT and CDR2 YYEEEE. Trimming removed 2 bases from V and 4 bases from J; junction bases left unmatched: 5. The CDR3 coding sequence is TGTGCCAGCAGCTTTCGGACTAGCGGGAGTTTCACCGGGGAGCTGTTTTTT. Protein product: CASSFRTSGSFTGELFF.